This T cell receptor beta chain is from a study of OX40 agonist ivuxolimab in advanced cancers. About the research overall: Two cutaneous melanoma patients and one hepatocellular carcinoma patient, three in all, had partial responses.

TCRdb's copy holds only in-frame clones and misses some; the assay was immunoSEQ multiplex PCR. The repertoire has roughly 120,000 clones, 85% to 95% of them found once; the top ten carry 0.8% to 1%. Concerning this clone itself: What it recognizes is unknown.

Any history of autoimmune disease or systemic immunosuppression disqualified patients. Whole-study results and caveats: Averaging showed that CD8+ T cells had more expanded clones than CD4+ did. Compared with others, partial responders at 0.1-3.0 mg/kg displayed clonal expansion among the lowest.

V lost 3 bases and J lost 2, with 6 bases in between. Germline CDR1 and CDR2: WSHSY and SAAADI. The CDR3 sequence is 13 residues long. The sample here was CD4+ or CD8+ T cells sorted from blood, taken in a trial of the OX40 agonist ivuxolimab. The rearrangement uses TRBV10-2 and TRBJ2-3, with D perhaps matching TRBD2 (5 bases). The receptor was isolated from an adult with an advanced solid tumor such as melanoma, head and neck, liver or kidney cancer. The CDR3 DNA sequence: TGCGCCAGCAGTGACGACTACACAGATACGCAGTATTTT. Translated, it gives CASSDDYTDTQYF.